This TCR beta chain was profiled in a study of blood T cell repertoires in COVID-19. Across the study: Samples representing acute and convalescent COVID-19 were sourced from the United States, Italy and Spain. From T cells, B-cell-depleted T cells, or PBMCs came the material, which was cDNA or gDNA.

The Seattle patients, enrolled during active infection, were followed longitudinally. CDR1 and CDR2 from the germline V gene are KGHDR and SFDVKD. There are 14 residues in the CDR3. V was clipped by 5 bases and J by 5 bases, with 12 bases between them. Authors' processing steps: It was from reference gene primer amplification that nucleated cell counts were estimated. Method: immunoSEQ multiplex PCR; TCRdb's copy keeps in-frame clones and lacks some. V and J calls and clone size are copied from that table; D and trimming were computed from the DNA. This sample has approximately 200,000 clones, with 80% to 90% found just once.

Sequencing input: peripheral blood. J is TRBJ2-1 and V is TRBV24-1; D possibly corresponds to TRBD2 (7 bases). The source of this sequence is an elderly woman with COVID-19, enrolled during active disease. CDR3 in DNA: TGTGCCACCAGTGTGGGGGGGGCCCACAATGAGCAGTTCTTC. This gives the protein CATSVGGAHNEQFF.